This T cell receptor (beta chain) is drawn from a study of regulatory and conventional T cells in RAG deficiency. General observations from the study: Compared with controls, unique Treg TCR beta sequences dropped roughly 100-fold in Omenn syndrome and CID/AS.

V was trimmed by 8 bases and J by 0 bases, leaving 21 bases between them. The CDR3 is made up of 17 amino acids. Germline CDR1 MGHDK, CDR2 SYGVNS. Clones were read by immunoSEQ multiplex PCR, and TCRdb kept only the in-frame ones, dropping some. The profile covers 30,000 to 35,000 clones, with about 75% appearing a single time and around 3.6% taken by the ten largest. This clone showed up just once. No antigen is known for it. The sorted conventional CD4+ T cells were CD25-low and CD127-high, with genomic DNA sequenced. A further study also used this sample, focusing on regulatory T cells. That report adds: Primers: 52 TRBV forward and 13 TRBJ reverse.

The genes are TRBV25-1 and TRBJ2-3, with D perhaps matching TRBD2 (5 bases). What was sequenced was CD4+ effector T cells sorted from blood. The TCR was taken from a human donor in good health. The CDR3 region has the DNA TGTGCCAGCGCAATCGAGGGATTTAGAACTAGCACAGATACGCAGTATTTT. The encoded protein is CASAIEGFRTSTDTQYF.